This T cell receptor beta chain is drawn from a study of blood T cell repertoires in COVID-19. About the study: The United States, Italy and Spain were the sources of the acute and convalescent COVID-19 samples. Sources were T cells, B-cell-depleted T cells, or PBMCs; the material itself was cDNA or gDNA.

Profiled with immunoSEQ multiplex PCR; TCRdb holds only in-frame clones, not every one. The table includes fewer than 450,000 clones, 87% detected once. J lost 7 bases, V lost 1 base, and 8 bases had no gene match. The germline gives CDR1 SGHKS, CDR2 YYEKEE (reference sequence). The CDR3 extends over 16 amino acids. Before being deemed recovered, Cohort 3 donors had two negative PCRs, clearance, or symptom resolution. V is TRBV5-5 and J is TRBJ1-6, with TRBD1 matching over 7 bases. Sequenced input: PBMCs or T cells enriched from blood (not recorded which). This clonotype was sampled from a woman in her twenties or thirties who had recovered from COVID-19. Here the CDR3 DNA reads TGTGCCAGCAGCTTGAGGGACAGTACTGCCAATTCACCCCTCCACTTT. Encoded protein: CASSLRDSTANSPLHF.